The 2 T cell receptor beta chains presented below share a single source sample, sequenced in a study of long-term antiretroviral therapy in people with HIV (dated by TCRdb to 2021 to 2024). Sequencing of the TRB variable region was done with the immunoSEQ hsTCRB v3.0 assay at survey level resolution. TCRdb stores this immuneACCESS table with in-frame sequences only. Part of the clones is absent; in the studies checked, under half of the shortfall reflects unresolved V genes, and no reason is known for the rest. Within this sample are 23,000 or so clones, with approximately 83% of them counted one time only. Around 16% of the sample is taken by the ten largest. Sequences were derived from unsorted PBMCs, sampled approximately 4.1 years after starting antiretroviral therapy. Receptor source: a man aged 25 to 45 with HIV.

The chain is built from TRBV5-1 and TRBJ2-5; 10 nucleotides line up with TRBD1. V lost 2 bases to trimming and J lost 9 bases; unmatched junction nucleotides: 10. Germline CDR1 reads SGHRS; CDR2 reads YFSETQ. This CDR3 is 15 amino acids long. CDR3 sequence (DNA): TGCGCCAGCAGCTTAGGCGGGACAGGGGACGGGTCCCAGTACTTC. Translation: CASSLGGTGDGSQYF.

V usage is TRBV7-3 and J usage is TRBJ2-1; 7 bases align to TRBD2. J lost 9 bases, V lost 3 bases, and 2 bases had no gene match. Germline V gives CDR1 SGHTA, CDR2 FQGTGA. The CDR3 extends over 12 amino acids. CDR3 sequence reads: CASSFWGGEQFF. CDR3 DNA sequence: TGTGCCAGCAGCTTCTGGGGGGGTGAGCAGTTCTTC.